This TCR beta chain was retrieved from a study of blood T cells in healthy people across ages. V gave up 4 bases and J gave up 0 bases, with 13 bases separating them. The CDR3 totals 16 residues. CDR1 SGHTA and CDR2 FQGNSA come from the germline V gene. Next came a second PCR, run for about 7 to 12 cycles, which used a sample-barcoded 5' primer along with a J-beta primer mix. Through a template-switch adaptor with 12 random nucleotides, each cDNA molecule received a tag. Via MiXCR, TCRdb re-called the 5' RACE reads, giving one row per CDR3 protein. This table holds about 670,000 distinct CDR3 sequences, over 40% found once. This clonotype was seen only a few times. What it binds is unknown. Study results and limitations: Measured against age, TCR beta diversity per million T cells decreased in a roughly linear manner.

The chain carries TRBV7-2 and TRBJ2-1; possible D gene TRBD2, 5 bases. The sequenced sample was blood. The receptor was derived from a man at least 80 years old in good health. The CDR3 sequence is CASSSRIGSSYNEQFF. CDR3 coding DNA: TGTGCCAGCAGCTCCCGGATAGGGAGCTCCTACAATGAGCAGTTCTTC.